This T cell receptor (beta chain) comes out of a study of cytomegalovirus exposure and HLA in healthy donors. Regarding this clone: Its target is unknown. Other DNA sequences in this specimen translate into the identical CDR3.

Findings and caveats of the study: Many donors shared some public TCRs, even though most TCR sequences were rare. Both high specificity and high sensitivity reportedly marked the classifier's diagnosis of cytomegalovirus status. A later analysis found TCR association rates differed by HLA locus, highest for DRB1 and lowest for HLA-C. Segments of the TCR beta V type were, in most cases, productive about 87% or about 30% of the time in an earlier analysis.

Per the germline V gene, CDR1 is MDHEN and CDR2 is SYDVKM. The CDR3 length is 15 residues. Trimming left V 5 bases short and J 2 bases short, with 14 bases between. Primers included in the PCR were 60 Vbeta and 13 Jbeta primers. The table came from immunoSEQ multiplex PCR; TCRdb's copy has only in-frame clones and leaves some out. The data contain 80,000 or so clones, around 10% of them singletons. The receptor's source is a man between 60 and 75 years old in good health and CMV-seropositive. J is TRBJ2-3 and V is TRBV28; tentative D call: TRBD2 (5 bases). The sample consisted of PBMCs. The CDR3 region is CASSPPSGLTDTQYF. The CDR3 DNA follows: TGTGCCAGCAGTCCCCCCAGCGGCCTCACAGATACGCAGTATTTT.